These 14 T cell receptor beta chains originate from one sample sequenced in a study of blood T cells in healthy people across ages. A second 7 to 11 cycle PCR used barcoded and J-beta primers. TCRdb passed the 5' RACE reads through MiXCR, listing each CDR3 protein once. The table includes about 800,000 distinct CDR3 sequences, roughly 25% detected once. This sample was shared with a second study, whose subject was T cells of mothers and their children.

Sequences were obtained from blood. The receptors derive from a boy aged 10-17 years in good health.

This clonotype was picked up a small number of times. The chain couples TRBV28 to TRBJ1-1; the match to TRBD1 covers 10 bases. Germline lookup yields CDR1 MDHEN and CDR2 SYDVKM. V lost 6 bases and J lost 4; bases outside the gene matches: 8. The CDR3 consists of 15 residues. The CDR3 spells CASSSEGQGGTEAFF. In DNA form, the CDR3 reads TGTGCCAGCAGCTCTGAAGGACAGGGGGGCACTGAAGCTTTCTTT. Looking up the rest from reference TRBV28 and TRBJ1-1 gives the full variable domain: DVKVTQSSRYLVKRTGEKVFLECVQDMDHENMFWYRQDPGLGLRLIYFSYDVKMKEKGDIPEGYSVSREKKERFSLILESASTNQTSMYLCASSSEGQGGTEAFFGQGTRLTVV.

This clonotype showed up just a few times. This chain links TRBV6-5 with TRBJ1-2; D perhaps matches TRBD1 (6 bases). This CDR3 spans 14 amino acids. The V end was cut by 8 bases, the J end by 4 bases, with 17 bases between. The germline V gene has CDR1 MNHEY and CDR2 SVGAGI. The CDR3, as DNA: TGTGCCAGCGGTCACAGGGATTCCGGCTATGGCTACACCTTC. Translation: CASGHRDSGYGYTF.

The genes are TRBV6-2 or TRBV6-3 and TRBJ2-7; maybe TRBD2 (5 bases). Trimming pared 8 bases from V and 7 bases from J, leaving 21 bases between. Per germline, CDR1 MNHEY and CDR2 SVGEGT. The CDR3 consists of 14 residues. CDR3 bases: TGTGCCAGCGAGAAGCAGAGGACTGTACGAGAGCAGTACTTC. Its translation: CASEKQRTVREQYF.

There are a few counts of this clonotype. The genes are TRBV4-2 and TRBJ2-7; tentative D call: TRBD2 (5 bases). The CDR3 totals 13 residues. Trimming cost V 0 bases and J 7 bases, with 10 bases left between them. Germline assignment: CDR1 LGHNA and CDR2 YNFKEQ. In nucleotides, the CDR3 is TGTGCCAGCAGCCAAGACCCGGGGTGGGAGCAGTACTTC. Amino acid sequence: CASSQDPGWEQYF.

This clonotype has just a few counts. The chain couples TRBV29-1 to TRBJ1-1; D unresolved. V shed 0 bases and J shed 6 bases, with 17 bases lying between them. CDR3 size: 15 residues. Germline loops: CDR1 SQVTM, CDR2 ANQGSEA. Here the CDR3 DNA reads TGCAGCGTTGAAGACGGGTCAGGCGTGAGCGCTGAAGCTTTCTTT. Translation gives CSVEDGSGVSAEAFF.

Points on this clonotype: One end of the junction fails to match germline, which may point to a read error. The CDR3 bases are TGTGCCAACAGCTTAGGGCCTAGCGGGTACACAGATACGCAGTATTTT. Translating it yields CANSLGPSGYTDTQYF. The V gene is TRBV7-2, the J gene TRBJ2-3; 8 bases are a match to TRBD2. The CDR3 extends over 16 amino acids. Germline CDR1 reads SGHTA; CDR2 reads FQGNSA.

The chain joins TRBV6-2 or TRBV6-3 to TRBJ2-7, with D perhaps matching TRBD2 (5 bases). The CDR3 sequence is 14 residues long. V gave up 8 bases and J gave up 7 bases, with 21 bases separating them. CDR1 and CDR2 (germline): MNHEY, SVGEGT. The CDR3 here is CASEEQRTVREQYF. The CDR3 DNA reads TGTGCCAGCGAGGAGCAGAGGACTGTACGAGAGCAGTACTTC.

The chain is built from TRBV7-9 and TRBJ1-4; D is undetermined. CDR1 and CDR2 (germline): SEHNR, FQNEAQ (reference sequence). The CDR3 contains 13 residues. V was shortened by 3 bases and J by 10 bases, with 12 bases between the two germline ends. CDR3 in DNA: TGTGCCAGCAGCTTCGTGGAGGAGGGAAAACTGTTTTTT. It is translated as CASSFVEEGKLFF.

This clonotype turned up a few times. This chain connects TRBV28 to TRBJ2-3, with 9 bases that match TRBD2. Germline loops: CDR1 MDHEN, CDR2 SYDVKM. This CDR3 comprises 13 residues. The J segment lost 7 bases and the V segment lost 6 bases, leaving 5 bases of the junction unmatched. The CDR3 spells CASRTGLANTQYF. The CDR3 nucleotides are TGTGCCAGCAGGACCGGACTAGCGAATACGCAGTATTTT.

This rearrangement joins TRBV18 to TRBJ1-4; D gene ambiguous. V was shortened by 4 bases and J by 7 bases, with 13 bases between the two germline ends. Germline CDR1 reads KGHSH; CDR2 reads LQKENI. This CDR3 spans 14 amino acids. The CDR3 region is CASSLLRDGEKLFF. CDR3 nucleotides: TGTGCCAGCTCACTGCTACGCGACGGTGAAAAACTGTTTTTT.

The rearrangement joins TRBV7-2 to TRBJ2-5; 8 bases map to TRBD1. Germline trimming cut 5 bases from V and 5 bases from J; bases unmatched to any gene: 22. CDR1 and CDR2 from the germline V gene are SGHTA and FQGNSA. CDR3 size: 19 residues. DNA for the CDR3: TGTGCCAGCAGCCTTCAGTTCCGGGACAGGCGACCCTCAGGGGAGACCCAGTACTTC. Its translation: CASSLQFRDRRPSGETQYF. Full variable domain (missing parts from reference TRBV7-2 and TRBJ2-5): GAGVSQSPSNKVTEKGKDVELRCDPISGHTALYWYRQSLGQGLEFLIYFQGNSAPDKSGLPSDRFSAERTGGSVSTLTIQRTQQEDSAVYLCASSLQFRDRRPSGETQYFGPGTRLLVL.

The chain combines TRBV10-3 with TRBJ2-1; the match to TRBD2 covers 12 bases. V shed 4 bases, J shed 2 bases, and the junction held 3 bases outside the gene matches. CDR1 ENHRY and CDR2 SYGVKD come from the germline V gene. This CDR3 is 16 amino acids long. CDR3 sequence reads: CAISGASGGAYNEQFF. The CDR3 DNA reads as TGTGCCATCAGTGGGGCTAGCGGGGGGGCCTACAATGAGCAGTTCTTC.

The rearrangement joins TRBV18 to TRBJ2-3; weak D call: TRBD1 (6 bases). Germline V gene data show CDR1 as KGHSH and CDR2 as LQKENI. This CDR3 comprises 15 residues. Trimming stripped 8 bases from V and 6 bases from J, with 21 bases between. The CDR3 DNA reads TGTGCCAGCACCAGGAATGGACAGTCTTTGGATACGCAGTATTTT. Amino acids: CASTRNGQSLDTQYF.

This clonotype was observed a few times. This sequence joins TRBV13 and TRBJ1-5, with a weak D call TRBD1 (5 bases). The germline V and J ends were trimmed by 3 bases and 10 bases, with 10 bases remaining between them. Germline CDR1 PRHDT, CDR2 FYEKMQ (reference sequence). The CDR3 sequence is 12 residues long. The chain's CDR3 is CASSFIGGPQHF. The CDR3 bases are TGTGCCAGCAGCTTTATCGGGGGACCCCAGCATTTT.